This T cell receptor (beta chain) was captured in a study of blood T cell repertoires in COVID-19. Study-level background: The cDNA or gDNA used as material had been derived from T cells, B-cell-depleted T cells, or PBMCs.

This clone was recorded only once. Different DNA sequences within this sample yield the same CDR3. The length of the CDR3 is 13 residues. The germline V gene has CDR1 MNHEY and CDR2 SVGAGI. Trimming took 6 bases from V and 1 from J, leaving 9 bases between them. The assay was immunoSEQ multiplex PCR, and TCRdb's table has in-frame clones only and misses some. The data contain about half a million clones, 70% to 90% of them singletons. The clonotype originates from a human donor in a cohort sampled during active COVID-19. Sequencing used peripheral blood. The J gene is TRBJ1-2, the V gene TRBV6-5; perhaps TRBD1 as D (5 bases). This CDR3 is CASSPTVNYGYTF. The CDR3 region has the DNA TGTGCCAGCAGCCCGACAGTTAACTATGGCTACACCTTC.